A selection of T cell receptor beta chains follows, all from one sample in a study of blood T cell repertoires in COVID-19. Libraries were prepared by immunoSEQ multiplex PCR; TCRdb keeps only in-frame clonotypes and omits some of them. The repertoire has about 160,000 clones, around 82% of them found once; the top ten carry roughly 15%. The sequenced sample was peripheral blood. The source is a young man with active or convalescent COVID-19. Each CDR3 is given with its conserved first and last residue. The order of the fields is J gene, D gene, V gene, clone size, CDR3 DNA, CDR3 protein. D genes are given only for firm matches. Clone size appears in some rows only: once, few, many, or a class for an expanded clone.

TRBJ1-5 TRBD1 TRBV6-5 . TGTGCCAGCAGTCGACAGGGGAAAGATCAGCCCCAGCATTTT CASSRQGKDQPQHF
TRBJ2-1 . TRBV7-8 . TGTGCCAGCAGCCCTCCAGGGAAATTTTTCAATGAGCAGTTCTTC CASSPPGKFFNEQFF
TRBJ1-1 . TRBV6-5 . TGTGCCAGCTACCAGGGTGCTGAAGCTTTCTTT CASYQGAEAFF
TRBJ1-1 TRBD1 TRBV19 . TGTGCCAGTACCCTCGGACAGGCCACTGAAGCTTTCTTT CASTLGQATEAFF
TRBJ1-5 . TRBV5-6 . TGTGCCAGCAGCTTGGCCAGAAATCAGCCCCAGCATTTT CASSLARNQPQHF
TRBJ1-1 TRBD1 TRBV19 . TGTGCCAGTAGTATAGGGGACAGGGGTACTGAAGCTTTCTTT CASSIGDRGTEAFF
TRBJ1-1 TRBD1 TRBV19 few TGTGCCAGTACCCTGGCAGGGACAGGTAGGACTGAAGCTTTCTTT CASTLAGTGRTEAFF
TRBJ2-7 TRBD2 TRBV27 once TGTGCCAGCAGTCCCGGGACTAGCTACTACGAGCAGTACTTC CASSPGTSYYEQYF
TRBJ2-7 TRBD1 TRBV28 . TGTGCCAGCAGTTACAGGACAGGGCTAAACGAGCAGTACTTC CASSYRTGLNEQYF
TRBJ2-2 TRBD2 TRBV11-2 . TGTGCCAGCAGCTTGGGCGGGCTAGCGGGAAACACCGGGGAGCTGTTTTTT CASSLGGLAGNTGELFF
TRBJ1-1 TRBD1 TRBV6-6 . TGTGCCAGCAGCCATAGGACAGGTTTGAACACTGAAGCTTTCTTT CASSHRTGLNTEAFF
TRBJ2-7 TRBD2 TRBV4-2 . TGTGCCAGCAGCCAAGATCAAAGCGGGAGATACGAGCAGTACTTC CASSQDQSGRYEQYF
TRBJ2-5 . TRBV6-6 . TGTGCCAGCAGTTATATCACAGGGCTGGAGACCCAGTACTTC CASSYITGLETQYF
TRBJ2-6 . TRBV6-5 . TGTGCCAGCAGTTTAGAGGGCTATTCGGGGGCCAACGTCCTGACTTTC CASSLEGYSGANVLTF
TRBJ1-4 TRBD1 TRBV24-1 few TGTGCCAAAGATAACCGGGACAGGGGGGAGATCAATGAAAAACTGTTTTTT CAKDNRDRGEINEKLFF
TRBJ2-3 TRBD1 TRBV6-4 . TGTGCCAGCAGACAGGGGGAACACACAGATACGCAGTATTTT CASRQGEHTDTQYF
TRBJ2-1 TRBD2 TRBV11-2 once TGTGCCAGCAGCTTATCAACGGCTAGCGGAACAAATGAGCAGTTCTTC CASSLSTASGTNEQFF
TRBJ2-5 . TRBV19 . TGTGCCAGTAGTATCACGGGGGTAGGAGAGACCCAGTACTTC CASSITGVGETQYF